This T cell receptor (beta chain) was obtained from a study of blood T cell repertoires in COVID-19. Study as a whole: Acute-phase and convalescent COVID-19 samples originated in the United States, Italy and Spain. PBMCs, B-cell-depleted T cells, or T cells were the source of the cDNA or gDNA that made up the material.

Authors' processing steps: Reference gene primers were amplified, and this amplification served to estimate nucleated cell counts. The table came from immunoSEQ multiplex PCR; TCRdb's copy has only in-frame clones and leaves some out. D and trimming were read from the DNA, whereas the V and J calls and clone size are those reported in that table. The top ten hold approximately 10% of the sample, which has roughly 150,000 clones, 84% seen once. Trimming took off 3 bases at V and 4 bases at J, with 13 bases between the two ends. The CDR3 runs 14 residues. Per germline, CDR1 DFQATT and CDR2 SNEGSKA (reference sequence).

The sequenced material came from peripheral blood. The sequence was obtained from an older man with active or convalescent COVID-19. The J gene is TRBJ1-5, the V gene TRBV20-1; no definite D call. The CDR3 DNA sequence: TGCAGTGCTAGTAGCCGGGTAGGTAATCAGCCCCAGCATTTT. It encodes CSASSRVGNQPQHF.